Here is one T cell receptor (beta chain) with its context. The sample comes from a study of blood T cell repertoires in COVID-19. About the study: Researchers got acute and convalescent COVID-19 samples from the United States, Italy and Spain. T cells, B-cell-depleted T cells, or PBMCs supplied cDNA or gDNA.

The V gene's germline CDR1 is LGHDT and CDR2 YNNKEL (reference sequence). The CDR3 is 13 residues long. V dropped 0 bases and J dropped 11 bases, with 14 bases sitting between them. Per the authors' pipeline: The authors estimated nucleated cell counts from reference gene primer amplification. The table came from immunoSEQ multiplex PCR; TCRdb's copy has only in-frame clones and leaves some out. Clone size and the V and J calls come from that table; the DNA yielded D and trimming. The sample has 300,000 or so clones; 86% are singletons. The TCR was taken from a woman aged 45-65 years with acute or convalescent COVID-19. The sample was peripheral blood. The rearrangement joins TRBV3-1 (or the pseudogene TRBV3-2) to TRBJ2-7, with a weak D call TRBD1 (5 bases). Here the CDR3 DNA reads TGTGCCAGCAGCCAAGATCAACAGGACCAGGAGTACTTC. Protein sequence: CASSQDQQDQEYF.